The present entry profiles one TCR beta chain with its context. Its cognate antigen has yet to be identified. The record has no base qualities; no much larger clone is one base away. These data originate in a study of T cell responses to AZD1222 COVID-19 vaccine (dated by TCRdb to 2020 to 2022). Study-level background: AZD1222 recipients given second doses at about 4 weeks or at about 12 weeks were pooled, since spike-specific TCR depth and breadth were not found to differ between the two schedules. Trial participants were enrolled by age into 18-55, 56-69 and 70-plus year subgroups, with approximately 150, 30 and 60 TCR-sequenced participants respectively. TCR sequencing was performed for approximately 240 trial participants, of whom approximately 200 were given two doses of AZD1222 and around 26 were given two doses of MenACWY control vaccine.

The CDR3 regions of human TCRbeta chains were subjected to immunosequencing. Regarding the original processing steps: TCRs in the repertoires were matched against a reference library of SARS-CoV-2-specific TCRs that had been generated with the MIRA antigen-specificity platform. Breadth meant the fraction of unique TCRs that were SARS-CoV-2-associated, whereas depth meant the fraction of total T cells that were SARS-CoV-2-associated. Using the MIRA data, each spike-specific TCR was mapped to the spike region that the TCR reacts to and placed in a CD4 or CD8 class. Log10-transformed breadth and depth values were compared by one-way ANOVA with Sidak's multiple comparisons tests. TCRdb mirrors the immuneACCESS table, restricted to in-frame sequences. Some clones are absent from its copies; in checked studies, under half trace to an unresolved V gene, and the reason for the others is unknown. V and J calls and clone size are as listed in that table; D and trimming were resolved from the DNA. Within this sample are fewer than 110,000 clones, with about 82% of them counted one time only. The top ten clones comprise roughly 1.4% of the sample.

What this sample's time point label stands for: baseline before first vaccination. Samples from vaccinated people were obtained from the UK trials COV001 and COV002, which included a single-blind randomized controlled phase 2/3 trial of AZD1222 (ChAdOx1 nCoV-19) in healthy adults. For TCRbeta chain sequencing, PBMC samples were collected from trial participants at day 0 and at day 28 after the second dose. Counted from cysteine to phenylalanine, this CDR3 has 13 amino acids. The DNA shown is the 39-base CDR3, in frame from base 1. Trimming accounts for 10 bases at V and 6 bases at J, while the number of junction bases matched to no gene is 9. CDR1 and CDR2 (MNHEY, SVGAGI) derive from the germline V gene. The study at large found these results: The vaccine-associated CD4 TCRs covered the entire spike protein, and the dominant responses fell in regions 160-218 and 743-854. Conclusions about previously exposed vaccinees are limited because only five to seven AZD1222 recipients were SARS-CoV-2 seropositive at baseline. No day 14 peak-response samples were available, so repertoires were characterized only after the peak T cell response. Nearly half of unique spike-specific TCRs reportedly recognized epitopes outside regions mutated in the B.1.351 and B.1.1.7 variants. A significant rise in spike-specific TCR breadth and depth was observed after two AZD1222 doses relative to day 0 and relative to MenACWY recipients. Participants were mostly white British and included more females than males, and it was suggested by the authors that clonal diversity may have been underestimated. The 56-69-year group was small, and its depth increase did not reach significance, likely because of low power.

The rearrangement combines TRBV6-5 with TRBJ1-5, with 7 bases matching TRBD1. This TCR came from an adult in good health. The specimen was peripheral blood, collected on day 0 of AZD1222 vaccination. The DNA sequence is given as TGTGCCACAAACAGGGGCGAGGGTCAGCCCCAGCATTTT. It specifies CATNRGEGQPQHF.